This TCR beta chain was observed in a study of blood T cell repertoires in COVID-19 (dated by TCRdb to the early 2020s). Concerning the study at large: Collaborator samples came from the United States, Italy and Spain and covered acute and convalescent phases of COVID-19. The material from the prospective study consisted of cDNA or gDNA derived from T cells, B-cell-depleted T cells, or PBMCs. Deeply sampled blood TCRbeta repertoires from subjects exposed to, actively infected with, or recovered from COVID-19 were included in the dataset. The repertoires were made available in a free public database intended to serve as a resource for research on the immune response to SARS-CoV-2. The samples were drawn from the first 160 participants of the ongoing ImmuneRACE study and from 1,254 subjects provided by 6 global collaborators. The sample metadata nearly always contained a de-identified subject ID, COVID-19 status, age in years and sex. HLA class I and class II types, where available, came from metadata supplied by the sample provider rather than from assay-based typing. Study-level results and caveats: How much clinical and demographic metadata was included differed by source and by participant, and the metadata was provided uncurated.

In the case of this clone: The antigen it binds to is not known. The input lacks base qualities; no much larger clone sits a single base away.

The immunoSEQ Assay, a bias-controlled multiplex PCR, was used to amplify TCRbeta CDR3 regions from genomic DNA. In the authors' own workflow: The number of nucleated cells in each sample was estimated from the amplification of reference gene primers within the assay. Sequence reads were collapsed and filtered to measure the absolute abundance of every unique TCRbeta CDR3 rearrangement. For each sample, productive Simpson clonality was calculated as the square root of Simpson's diversity index across productive rearrangements. Drawn from immuneACCESS, this table holds only the in-frame rearrangements with V and J called that TCRdb kept. Clones are partly lost; checked studies trace under half to an unresolved V gene and leave the rest unexplained. Clonal size and the V and J genes are those of that table, whereas D and trimming came from the DNA. The sample table contains under 45,000 clones; only one count was recorded for about three quarters of them. The ten largest clonotypes hold roughly 2% of the sample.

Whole blood was collected in K2EDTA tubes by collaborating institutions according to the institutions' own protocols. For TCRbeta analysis, collaborators shipped samples as frozen whole blood, isolated PBMCs, or DNA extracted from either of those sample types. CDR3 length: 13 amino acids, cysteine to phenylalanine. Only the CDR3 DNA stays, 39 bases, in frame from base 1. V lost 2 bases and J lost 4 bases; the stretch between them is 8 bases long. Based on the germline V gene (reference sequence), the CDR1 and CDR2 sequences are GTSNPN and SVGIG. The chain employs TRBV30 and TRBJ1-4; no confident D gene assignment can be made. What was sequenced was peripheral blood. The sequence came from a man aged 60-69 years with active COVID-19. Here is the DNA: TGTGCCTGGAGTACCGGGAATAATGAAAAACTGTTTTTT. The resulting protein is CAWSTGNNEKLFF.